This T cell receptor beta chain was recorded in a study of control samples from healthy donors and cancer patients (dated by TCRdb to 2018 to 2020). For this clone: Its antigen is currently not known. The sample holds no much larger clone one base away, and base qualities are not on file.

Library generation was performed with the immunoSEQ multiplex PCR assay. As stored in TCRdb, this immuneACCESS dataset retains in-frame rearrangements with V and J assigned. A fraction of the clones does not appear; measured against another copy, unresolved V genes explain less than half of the discrepancy, and the remainder lacks a known reason. For this sample there are tens of thousands of clones; 84% appear just once. The ten largest make up approximately 2.8% of the sample. This receptor was obtained from a woman between 45 and 60 years old with lung cancer. The sequenced material came from PBMCs.

This receptor has the CDR3 CASTPGPALNQPQHF. Read as DNA, the sequence is TGTGCCAGCACCCCAGGTCCCGCACTAAATCAGCCCCAGCATTTT. In this chain, TRBV6-5 is recombined with TRBJ1-5, with the D gene uncertain. The CDR3 starts with the cysteine, ends with the phenylalanine, and has 15 residues. The entry retains the CDR3 DNA only, 45 bases that are in frame from base 1. CDR1 and CDR2 (MNHEY, SVGAGI) derive from the germline V gene. Relative to germline, V is 7 bases shorter and J is 4 bases shorter, with 17 bases between their ends.